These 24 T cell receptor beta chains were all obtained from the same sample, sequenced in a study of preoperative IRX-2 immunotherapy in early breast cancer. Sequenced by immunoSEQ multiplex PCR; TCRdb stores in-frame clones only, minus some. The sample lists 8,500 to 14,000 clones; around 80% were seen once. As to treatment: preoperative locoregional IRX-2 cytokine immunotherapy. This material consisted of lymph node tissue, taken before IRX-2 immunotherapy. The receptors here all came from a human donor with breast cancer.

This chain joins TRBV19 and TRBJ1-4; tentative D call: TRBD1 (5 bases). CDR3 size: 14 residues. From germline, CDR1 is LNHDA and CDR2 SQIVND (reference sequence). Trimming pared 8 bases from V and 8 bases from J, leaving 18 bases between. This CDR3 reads CASQDDGAGEKLFF. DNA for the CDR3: TGTGCCAGTCAGGACGATGGGGCAGGAGAAAAACTGTTTTTT.

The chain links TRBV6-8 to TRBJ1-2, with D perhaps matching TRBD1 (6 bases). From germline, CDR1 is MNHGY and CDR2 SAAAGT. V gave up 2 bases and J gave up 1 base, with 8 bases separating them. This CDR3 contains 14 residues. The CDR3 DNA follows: TGTGCCAGCAGTTACAGGGGGAGTAACTATGGCTACACCTTC. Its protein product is CASSYRGSNYGYTF.

The DNA of the CDR3 is TGTGCCAGCAGCTTGCGTTCCGGGGGCAACACCGGGGAGCTGTTTTTT. It encodes CASSLRSGGNTGELFF. J is TRBJ2-2 and V is TRBV11-3; D possibly uses TRBD1 or TRBD2 (6 bases each). CDR3 length: 16 amino acids. V lost 3 bases and J 2 bases, leaving 13 bases between the germline ends. CDR1 is SGHNT and CDR2 is YENEEA in the germline V gene.

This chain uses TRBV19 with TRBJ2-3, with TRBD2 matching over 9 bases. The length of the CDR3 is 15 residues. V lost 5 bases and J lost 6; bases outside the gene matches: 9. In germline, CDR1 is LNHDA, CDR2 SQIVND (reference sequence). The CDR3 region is CASSLWKREVDTQYF. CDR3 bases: TGTGCCAGTAGTCTATGGAAGCGGGAGGTCGATACGCAGTATTTT.

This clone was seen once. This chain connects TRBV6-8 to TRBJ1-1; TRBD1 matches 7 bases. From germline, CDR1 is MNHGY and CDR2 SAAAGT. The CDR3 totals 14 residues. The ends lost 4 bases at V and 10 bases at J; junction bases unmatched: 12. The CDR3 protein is CASSSWDSGGGAFF. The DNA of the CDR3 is TGTGCCAGCAGTTCTTGGGACAGTGGAGGTGGAGCTTTCTTT.

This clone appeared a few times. The CDR3 loop reads CASSFDGTGFNEAFF. The CDR3 DNA reads TGTGCCAGCAGTTTCGACGGGACAGGGTTTAATGAAGCTTTCTTT. V is TRBV28 and J is TRBJ1-1; 9 bases align to TRBD1. Germline V gives CDR1 MDHEN, CDR2 SYDVKM. The CDR3 is made up of 15 amino acids. V dropped 3 bases and J dropped 7; count of bases not matched to a gene: 9.

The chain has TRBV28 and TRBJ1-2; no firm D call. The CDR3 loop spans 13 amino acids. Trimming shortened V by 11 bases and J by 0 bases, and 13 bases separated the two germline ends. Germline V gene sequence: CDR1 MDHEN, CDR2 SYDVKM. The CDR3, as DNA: TGTGCCGGATTTTCATCATCTAACTATGGCTACACCTTC. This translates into CAGFSSSNYGYTF.

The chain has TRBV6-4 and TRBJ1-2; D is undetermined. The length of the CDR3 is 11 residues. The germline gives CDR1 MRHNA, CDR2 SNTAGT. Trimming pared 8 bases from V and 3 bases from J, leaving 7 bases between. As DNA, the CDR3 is TGTGCCAGCGGTATAGACTATGGCTACACCTTC. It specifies CASGIDYGYTF.

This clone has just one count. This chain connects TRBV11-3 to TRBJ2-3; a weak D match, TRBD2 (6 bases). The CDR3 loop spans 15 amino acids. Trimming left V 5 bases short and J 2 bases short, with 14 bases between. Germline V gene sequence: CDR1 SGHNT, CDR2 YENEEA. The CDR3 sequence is CASSPRGLFTDTQYF. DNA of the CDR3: TGTGCCAGCAGCCCCCGGGGACTTTTCACAGATACGCAGTATTTT.

The CDR3 DNA is TGTGCTGTTCTAGCAGGGAGTAAGTCAGGCTACACCTTC. Encoded protein: CAVLAGSKSGYTF. V usage is TRBV30 and J usage is TRBJ1-2; possibly TRBD1 for D (5 bases). The germline V gene encodes CDR1 GTSNPN and CDR2 SVGIG (reference sequence). This CDR3 has 13 residues.

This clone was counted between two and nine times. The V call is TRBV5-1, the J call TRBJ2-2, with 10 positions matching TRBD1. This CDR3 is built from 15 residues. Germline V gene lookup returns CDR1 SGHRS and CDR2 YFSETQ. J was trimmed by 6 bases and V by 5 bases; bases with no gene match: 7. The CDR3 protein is CASSRDRGGPGELFF. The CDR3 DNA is TGCGCCAGCAGTCGGGACAGGGGAGGCCCCGGGGAGCTGTTTTTT.

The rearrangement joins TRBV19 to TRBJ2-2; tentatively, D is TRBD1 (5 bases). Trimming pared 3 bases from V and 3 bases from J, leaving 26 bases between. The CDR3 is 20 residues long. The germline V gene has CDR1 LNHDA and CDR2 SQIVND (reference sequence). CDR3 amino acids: CASSIGTGHWSFKDTGELFF. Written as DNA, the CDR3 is TGTGCCAGTAGTATTGGTACAGGACACTGGTCGTTCAAGGACACCGGGGAGCTGTTTTTT.

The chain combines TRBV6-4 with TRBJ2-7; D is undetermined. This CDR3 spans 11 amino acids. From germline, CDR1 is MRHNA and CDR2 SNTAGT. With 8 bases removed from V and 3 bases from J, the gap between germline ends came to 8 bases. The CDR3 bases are TGTGCCAGCGGTCAGTTCTACGAGCAGTACTTC. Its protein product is CASGQFYEQYF.

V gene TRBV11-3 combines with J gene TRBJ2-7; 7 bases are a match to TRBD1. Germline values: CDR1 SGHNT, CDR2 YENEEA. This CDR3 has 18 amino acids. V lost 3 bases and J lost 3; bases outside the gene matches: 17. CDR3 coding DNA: TGTGCCAGCAGCTTGGCAGGGGCTCCCCAAGGGGGCTACTACGAGCAGTACTTC. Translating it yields CASSLAGAPQGGYYEQYF. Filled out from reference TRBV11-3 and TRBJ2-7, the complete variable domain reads EAGVVQSPRYKIIEKKQPVAFWCNPISGHNTLYWYLQNLGQGPELLIRYENEEAVDDSQLPKDRFSAERLKGVDSTLKIQPAELGDSAVYLCASSLAGAPQGGYYEQYFGPGTRLTVT.

DNA for the CDR3: TGTGCCTGGACCAGGGGAAAGGCTGAAGCTTTCTTT. This sequence encodes CAWTRGKAEAFF. The rearrangement uses TRBV30 and TRBJ1-1, with D maybe TRBD1 (6 bases). The CDR3 is made up of 12 amino acids. Trimming left V 4 bases short and J 6 bases short, with 12 bases between. The germline V gene encodes CDR1 GTSNPN and CDR2 SVGIG (reference sequence).

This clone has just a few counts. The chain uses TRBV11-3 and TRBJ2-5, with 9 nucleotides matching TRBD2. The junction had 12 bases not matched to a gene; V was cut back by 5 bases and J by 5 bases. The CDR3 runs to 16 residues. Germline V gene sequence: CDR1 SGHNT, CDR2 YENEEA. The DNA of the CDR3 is TGTGCCAGCAGCCCCGCAGCGGGAGGCCACGGGGAGACCCAGTACTTC. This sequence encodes CASSPAAGGHGETQYF. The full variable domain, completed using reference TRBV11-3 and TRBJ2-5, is EAGVVQSPRYKIIEKKQPVAFWCNPISGHNTLYWYLQNLGQGPELLIRYENEEAVDDSQLPKDRFSAERLKGVDSTLKIQPAELGDSAVYLCASSPAAGGHGETQYFGPGTRLLVL.

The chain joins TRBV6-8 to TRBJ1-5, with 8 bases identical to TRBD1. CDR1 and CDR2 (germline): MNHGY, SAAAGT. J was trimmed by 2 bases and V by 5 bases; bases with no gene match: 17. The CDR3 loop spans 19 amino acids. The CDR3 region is CASSGVQRRGRLGNQPQHF. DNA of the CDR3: TGTGCCAGCAGTGGGGTCCAACGCAGGGGGCGATTAGGCAATCAGCCCCAGCATTTT.

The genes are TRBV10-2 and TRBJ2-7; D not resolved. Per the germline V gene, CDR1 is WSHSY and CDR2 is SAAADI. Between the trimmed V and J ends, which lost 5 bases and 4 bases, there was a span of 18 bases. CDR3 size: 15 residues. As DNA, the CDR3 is TGCGCCAGCAGTCTGGTAGAGGCCCGGATTTACGAGCAGTACTTC. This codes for CASSLVEARIYEQYF.

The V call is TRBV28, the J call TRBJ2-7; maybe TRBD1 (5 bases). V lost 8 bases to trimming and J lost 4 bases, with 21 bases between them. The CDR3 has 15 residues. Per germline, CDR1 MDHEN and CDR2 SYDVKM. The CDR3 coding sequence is TGTGCCAGCCTTAAGGGGCTTAGGGTGGGTTACGAGCAGTACTTC. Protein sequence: CASLKGLRVGYEQYF.

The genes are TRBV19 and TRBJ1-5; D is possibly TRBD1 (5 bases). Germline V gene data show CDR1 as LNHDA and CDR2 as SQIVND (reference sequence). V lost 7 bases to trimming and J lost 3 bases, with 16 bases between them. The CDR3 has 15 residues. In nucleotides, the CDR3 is TGTGCCAGTACCCCAGCGGGACTGGACAATCAGCCCCAGCATTTT. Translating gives CASTPAGLDNQPQHF.

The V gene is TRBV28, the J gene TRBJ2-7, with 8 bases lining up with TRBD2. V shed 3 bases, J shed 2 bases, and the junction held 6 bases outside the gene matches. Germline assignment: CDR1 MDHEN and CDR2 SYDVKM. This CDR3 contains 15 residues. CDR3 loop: CASSFVAGPTYEQYF. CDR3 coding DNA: TGTGCCAGCAGTTTCGTAGCGGGACCCACCTACGAGCAGTACTTC.

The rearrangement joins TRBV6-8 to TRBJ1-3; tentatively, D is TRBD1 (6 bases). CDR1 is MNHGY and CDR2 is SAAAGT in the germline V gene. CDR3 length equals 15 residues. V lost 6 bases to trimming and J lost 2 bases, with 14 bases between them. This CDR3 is CASSRYRDPGNTIYF. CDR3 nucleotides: TGTGCCAGCAGCCGTTACAGGGACCCTGGAAACACCATATATTTT.

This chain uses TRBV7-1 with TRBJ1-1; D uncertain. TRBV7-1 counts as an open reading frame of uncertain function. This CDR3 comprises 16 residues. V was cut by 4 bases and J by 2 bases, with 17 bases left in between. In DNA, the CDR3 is TGTGCCAGCAGCTTGGCCGGGCGCAAAGGAAACACTGAAGCTTTCTTT. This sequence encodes CASSLAGRKGNTEAFF.

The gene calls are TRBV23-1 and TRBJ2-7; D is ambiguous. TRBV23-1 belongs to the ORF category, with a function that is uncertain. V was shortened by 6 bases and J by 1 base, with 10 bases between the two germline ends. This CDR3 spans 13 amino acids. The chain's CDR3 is CASSLEPSYEQYF. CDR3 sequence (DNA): TGCGCCAGCAGCTTGGAACCGTCCTACGAGCAGTACTTC.